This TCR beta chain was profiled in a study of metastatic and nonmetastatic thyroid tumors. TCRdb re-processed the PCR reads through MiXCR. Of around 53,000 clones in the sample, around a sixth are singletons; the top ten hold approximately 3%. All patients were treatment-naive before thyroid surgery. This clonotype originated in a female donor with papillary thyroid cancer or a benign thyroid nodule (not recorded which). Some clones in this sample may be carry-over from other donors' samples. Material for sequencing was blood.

CDR3 sequence: CASTYEGGSNTGELFF. CDR3 DNA sequence: TGTGCCAGCACCTACGAGGGGGGCTCGAACACCGGGGAGCTGTTTTTT. V and J are TRBV5-5 and TRBJ2-2, with D possibly being TRBD1 or TRBD2 (6 bases each). The germline gives CDR1 SGHKS, CDR2 YYEKEE (reference sequence). The germline V and J ends were trimmed by 6 bases and 0 bases, with 15 bases remaining between them. This CDR3 is 16 amino acids long.